This passage covers 21 T cell receptor beta chains from one sample sequenced in a study of shared clonotypes between healthy human individuals. Profiled with immunoSEQ multiplex PCR; TCRdb holds only in-frame clones, not every one. The sample has about 1.1 million clones; roughly 80% are singletons. The source material was memory CD4+ T cells from PBMCs. Subset specified: CD45RA-negative fraction. These receptors originate from a man aged 18 to 35 in good health. Some clones in this sample may be carry-over from other donors' samples.

V gene TRBV28 combines with J gene TRBJ2-1; D is unresolved. The CDR3 consists of 15 residues. Trimming cost V 2 bases and J 2 bases, with 10 bases left between them. Per germline, CDR1 MDHEN and CDR2 SYDVKM. The CDR3 sequence: CASSLGGEAYNEQFF. The CDR3 coding sequence is TGTGCCAGCAGTTTAGGCGGAGAGGCCTACAATGAGCAGTTCTTC.

The chain couples TRBV27 to TRBJ1-1; the D gene is possibly TRBD1 (5 bases). The CDR3 is 15 residues long. Germline CDR1 and CDR2: MNHEY and SMNVEV (reference sequence). Trimming shortened V by 10 bases and J by 3 bases, and 21 bases separated the two germline ends. The DNA for the CDR3 is TGTGCCACCTTAAAGACCAGGGAAGCGTACACTGAAGCTTTCTTT. Translation gives CATLKTREAYTEAFF.

The V and J genes are TRBV6-5 and TRBJ2-2; D possibly corresponds to TRBD1 (5 bases). Between the trimmed V and J ends, which lost 7 bases and 1 base, there was a span of 10 bases. Per the germline V gene, CDR1 is MNHEY and CDR2 is SVGAGI. The CDR3 contains 14 residues. DNA for the CDR3: TGTGCCAGCAAAAGGGGCCAGAACACCGGGGAGCTGTTTTTT. Encoded protein: CASKRGQNTGELFF.

There are a few counts of this clone. J is TRBJ1-1 and V is TRBV19; tentative D call: TRBD1 (5 bases). V lost 3 bases to trimming and J lost 3 bases, with 14 bases between them. There are 15 residues in the CDR3. In germline, CDR1 is LNHDA, CDR2 SQIVND (reference sequence). The CDR3 DNA reads TGTGCCAGTAGTATTGGCGCAGGGTGGGACACTGAAGCTTTCTTT. Protein: CASSIGAGWDTEAFF. The entire variable domain, with the rest obtained from reference TRBV19 and TRBJ1-1, is as follows: DGGITQSPKYLFRKEGQNVTLSCEQNLNHDAMYWYRQDPGQGLRLIYYSQIVNDFQKGDIAEGYSVSREKKESFPLTVTSAQKNPTAFYLCASSIGAGWDTEAFFGQGTRLTVV.

The chain combines TRBV10-3 with TRBJ2-3, with unresolved D. CDR1 and CDR2 from the germline V gene are ENHRY and SYGVKD. Between the trimmed V and J ends, which lost 3 bases and 5 bases, there was a span of 6 bases. This CDR3 has 12 amino acids. CDR3 sequence (DNA): TGTGCCATCAGTGAATGGGAAGATACGCAGTATTTT. Protein: CAISEWEDTQYF.

The rearrangement links TRBV28 to TRBJ1-2; 7 bases line up with TRBD1. V was pared by 3 bases and J by 4 bases, with 8 bases of the junction left unmatched. Germline CDR1 MDHEN, CDR2 SYDVKM. The CDR3 has 15 residues. The CDR3 region is CASSLRDRRAYGYTF. The CDR3 DNA reads TGTGCCAGCAGTTTGAGGGACAGAAGGGCCTATGGCTACACCTTC.

Remarks on this clone: One end of the junction does not line up with germline, which may come from a read error. V usage is TRBV29-1 and J usage is TRBJ1-1; no definite D call. The V gene's germline CDR1 is SQVTM and CDR2 ANQGSEA. The CDR3 length is 12 residues. The CDR3 sequence: CSAPHTNTEALF. The CDR3 bases are TGCAGCGCTCCTCACACGAACACTGAAGCTCTCTTT.

Concerning this clone itself: A much larger clone sits a single nucleotide away, making a read error possible. V usage is TRBV19 and J usage is TRBJ1-5; a possible D gene is TRBD1 (6 bases). The V gene's germline CDR1 is LNHDA and CDR2 SQIVND (reference sequence). The CDR3 covers 15 residues. Trimming took off 4 bases at V and 0 bases at J, with 10 bases between the two ends. The CDR3: CASSSTGNSNQPQHF. Written as DNA, the CDR3 is TGTGCCAGTAGTAGTACAGGGAATAGCAATCAGCCCCAGCATTTT.

This clone was seen ten or more times. This chain joins TRBV5-5 and TRBJ1-2; D gene uncertain. V was clipped by 0 bases and J by 5 bases, with 14 bases between them. The CDR3 is 15 residues long. Germline V gene data show CDR1 as SGHKS and CDR2 as YYEKEE (reference sequence). DNA for the CDR3: TGTGCCAGCAGCTTGGAGGGTGGAGACACATATGGCTACACCTTC. Protein sequence: CASSLEGGDTYGYTF.

The genes are TRBV9 and TRBJ1-1, with D perhaps matching TRBD1 (6 bases). Trimming stripped 0 bases from V and 8 bases from J, with 11 bases between. Germline V gene sequence: CDR1 SGDLS, CDR2 YYNGEE. The CDR3 sequence is 13 residues long. CDR3 amino acids: CASSVAQTGEAFF. The CDR3 bases are TGTGCCAGCAGCGTAGCTCAGACAGGAGAAGCTTTCTTT.

This clone was detected only a few times. This sequence joins TRBV30 and TRBJ2-1; 7 bases match TRBD1. Germline V lookup: CDR1 GTSNPN, CDR2 SVGIG (reference sequence). This CDR3 region has 13 residues. V was clipped by 2 bases and J by 10 bases; unmatched bases: 8. The CDR3 region has the DNA TGTGCCTGGAGTCCTGTAGGGGGCCGGGAGCAGTTCTTC. It specifies CAWSPVGGREQFF.

This clone showed up many times. V usage is TRBV30 and J usage is TRBJ1-2; D is perhaps TRBD1 (6 bases). V shed 1 base and J shed 8 bases, with 11 bases lying between them. This CDR3 contains 12 residues. The germline gives CDR1 GTSNPN, CDR2 SVGIG (reference sequence). The CDR3 coding sequence is TGTGCCTGGAGTGCCTACAGGGCCGGCTACACCTTC. Translating gives CAWSAYRAGYTF.

The chain recombines TRBV10-3 with TRBJ2-1, with 10 bases lining up with TRBD2. CDR3 size: 18 residues. Trimming removed 5 bases from V and 8 bases from J; junction bases left unmatched: 18. Germline V gene sequence: CDR1 ENHRY, CDR2 SYGVKD. In DNA form, the CDR3 reads TGTGCCATCAGTTTTGGGGGCCTCGCTAGCGGGAGATTCTATGAGCAGTTCTTC. It codes for CAISFGGLASGRFYEQFF.

J is TRBJ2-3 and V is TRBV5-6, with 8 bases matching TRBD2. V gave up 3 bases and J gave up 2 bases; unmatched junction bases: 11. The length of the CDR3 is 17 residues. In germline, CDR1 is SGHDT, CDR2 YYEEEE. The CDR3 region has the DNA TGTGCCAGCAGCTCCAGACAAACTAGCGGATTCACAGATACGCAGTATTTT. It is translated as CASSSRQTSGFTDTQYF.

The chain employs TRBV18 and TRBJ2-5; D is uncertain. In germline, CDR1 is KGHSH, CDR2 LQKENI. V was trimmed by 0 bases and J by 5 bases, leaving 13 bases between them. The CDR3 has 15 amino acids. CDR3 sequence (DNA): TGTGCCAGCTCACCACCAGGATCGCTGATGGAGACCCAGTACTTC. It yields the protein CASSPPGSLMETQYF.

V and J are TRBV30 and TRBJ2-2; 13 nucleotides match TRBD2. V trimming: 0 bases; J trimming: 6 bases; junction bases outside the gene matches: 7. CDR1 GTSNPN and CDR2 SVGIG come from the germline V gene (reference sequence). CDR3 length: 17 amino acids. CDR3 amino acids: CAWSVLGTSGTAGELFF. CDR3 DNA sequence: TGTGCCTGGAGTGTACTCGGGACTAGCGGGACGGCCGGGGAGCTGTTTTTT.

The chain is built from TRBV28 and TRBJ1-5; 7 nucleotides match TRBD1. The germline gives CDR1 MDHEN, CDR2 SYDVKM. V was pared by 5 bases and J by 2 bases, with 15 bases of the junction left unmatched. The CDR3 runs 18 residues. CDR3 coding DNA: TGTGCCAGCAGTCGGGACAGAACAGGGGACCTTGGCAATCAGCCCCAGCATTTT. Translation gives CASSRDRTGDLGNQPQHF. Full variable domain (rest looked up from reference TRBV28 and TRBJ1-5): DVKVTQSSRYLVKRTGEKVFLECVQDMDHENMFWYRQDPGLGLRLIYFSYDVKMKEKGDIPEGYSVSREKKERFSLILESASTNQTSMYLCASSRDRTGDLGNQPQHFGDGTRLSIL.

This CDR3 reads CASSFGYSNQYF. CDR3 bases: TGTGCCAGCAGCTTTGGATATAGCAACCAGTACTTC. The J gene is TRBJ2-5, the V gene TRBV11-2; D unclear. V was trimmed by 3 bases and J by 10 bases, leaving 12 bases between them. Looked up from germline, CDR1 is SGHAT and CDR2 is FQNNGV. The CDR3 sequence is 12 residues long.

The J gene is TRBJ1-3, the V gene TRBV5-4; 8 nucleotides line up with TRBD1. From germline, CDR1 is SGHNT and CDR2 YYREEE (reference sequence). V shed 0 bases, J shed 0 bases, and the junction held 5 bases outside the gene matches. This CDR3 has 17 residues. CDR3 amino acids: CASSLGAGGSSGNTIYF. The CDR3 DNA sequence: TGTGCCAGCAGCTTGGGCGCAGGGGGCTCCTCTGGAAACACCATATATTTT. Full variable domain (missing parts from reference TRBV5-4 and TRBJ1-3): ETGVTQSPTHLIKTRGQQVTLRCSSQSGHNTVSWYQQALGQGPQFIFQYYREEENGRGNFPPRFSGLQFPNYSSELNVNALELDDSALYLCASSLGAGGSSGNTIYFGEGSWLTVV.

This rearrangement joins TRBV7-2 to TRBJ2-1; D is ambiguous. CDR1 and CDR2 from the germline V gene are SGHTA and FQGNSA. The CDR3 contains 15 residues. Trimming pared 3 bases from V and 0 bases from J, leaving 9 bases between. CDR3 residues: CASSLAFNSYNEQFF. In DNA form, the CDR3 reads TGTGCCAGCAGCTTGGCTTTTAACTCCTACAATGAGCAGTTCTTC. The variable domain in full, completed from reference TRBV7-2 and TRBJ2-1, reads GAGVSQSPSNKVTEKGKDVELRCDPISGHTALYWYRQSLGQGLEFLIYFQGNSAPDKSGLPSDRFSAERTGGSVSTLTIQRTQQEDSAVYLCASSLAFNSYNEQFFGPGTRLTVL.

This clone occurred once. The same CDR3 arises from other DNA sequences in this sample as well. The CDR3 loop reads CASSLSAGGGWGQPQHF. DNA for the CDR3: TGTGCCAGCAGTTTGTCGGCAGGGGGAGGTTGGGGTCAGCCCCAGCATTTT. The chain joins TRBV28 to TRBJ1-5, with 7 bases that match TRBD1. The V gene end was trimmed by 3 bases and the J gene end by 6 bases; junction bases not matched to a gene: 14. CDR3 length equals 17 residues. Germline V gives CDR1 MDHEN, CDR2 SYDVKM.